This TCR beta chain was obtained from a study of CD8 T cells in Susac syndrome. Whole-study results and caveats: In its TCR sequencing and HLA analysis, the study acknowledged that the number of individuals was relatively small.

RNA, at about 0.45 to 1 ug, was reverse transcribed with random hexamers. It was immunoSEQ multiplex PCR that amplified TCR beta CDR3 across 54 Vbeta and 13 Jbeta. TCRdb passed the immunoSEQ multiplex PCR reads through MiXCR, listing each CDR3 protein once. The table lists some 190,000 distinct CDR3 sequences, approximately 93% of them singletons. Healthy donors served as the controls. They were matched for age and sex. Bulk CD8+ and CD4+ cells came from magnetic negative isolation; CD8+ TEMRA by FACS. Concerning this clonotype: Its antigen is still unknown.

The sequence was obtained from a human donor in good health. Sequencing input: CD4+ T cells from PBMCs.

As DNA, the CDR3 is TGCAGCGTTGAATGGGACTCCTCCTGGAGAACAGATACGCAGTATTTT. It translates to CSVEWDSSWRTDTQYF. The chain has TRBV29-1 and TRBJ2-3, with a tentative D call TRBD2 (6 bases). The CDR3 covers 16 residues. Germline CDR1 SQVTM, CDR2 ANQGSEA. V shed 2 bases and J shed 3 bases, with 18 bases lying between them.